This T cell receptor (beta chain) is drawn from a study of OX40 agonist ivuxolimab in advanced cancers. A note on this clone: Its antigen remains unidentified.

This CDR3 spans 12 amino acids. CDR1 is SEHNR, CDR2 FQNEAQ, per germline (reference sequence). V was cut by 2 bases and J by 4 bases, with 4 bases left in between. General study points: Among the nonresponders, some also had low normalized T-cell clonal expansion. CD8+ T cells were the subset that, on average, had more expanded clones than CD4+.

Clones were read by immunoSEQ multiplex PCR, and TCRdb kept only the in-frame ones, dropping some. The sample contains 60,000 to 75,000 clones, 88% of which appear only once. This TCR was sampled from an adult with an advanced solid tumor such as melanoma, head and neck, liver or kidney cancer. The source was CD4+ or CD8+ T cells sorted from blood, collected in a trial of the OX40 agonist ivuxolimab. This rearrangement joins TRBV7-9 to TRBJ2-3; D unclear. CDR3 in DNA: TGTGCCAGCAGCTTACTCTCAGATACGCAGTATTTT. This gives the protein CASSLLSDTQYF. Using reference TRBV7-9 and TRBJ2-3 for the parts outside the CDR3, the full variable domain is DTGVSQNPRHKITKRGQNVTFRCDPISEHNRLYWYRQTLGQGPEFLTYFQNEAQLEKSRLLSDRFSAERPKGSFSTLEIQRTEQGDSAMYLCASSLLSDTQYFGPGTRLTVL.